These T cell receptor beta chains were read from a single sample in a study of T cell repertoires in cytomegalovirus infection. TCRdb called the reads again in MiXCR, with one record for every CDR3 protein. In the table there are about 570,000 distinct CDR3 sequences, roughly 43% of which are singletons. For these receptors, no antigen is known. This specimen was cultured PBMCs, taken from culture after CMV antigen stimulation. Receptors were obtained from a human donor in good health (CMV status not recorded). Some clones in this sample may be carry-over from other donors' samples. CDR3s include the opening cysteine and the closing phenylalanine or tryptophan. The D gene is left open where the match is weak. Only part of the rows carry a size: once, few, many, or a class if the clone is expanded.

>TRBD2|TRBV7-2|TRBJ2-2|NA|16
TGTGCCAGCAGCTTTAGCCTAGCGGGGGGCATCGGGGAGCTGTTTTTT
CASSFSLAGGIGELFF
>NA|TRBV4-1|TRBJ2-1|few|15
TGCGCCAGCAGCCAAGAGTATGGGACTTTTGGTGAGCAGTTCTTC
CASSQEYGTFGEQFF
>NA|TRBV28|TRBJ2-3|NA|14
TGTGCCATCAGCGGTGGTCTGAGCACAGATACGCAGTATTTT
CAISGGLSTDTQYF
>NA|TRBV4-1|TRBJ1-2|NA|12
TGCGCCAGCAGCGAAGAAAGGCATGGCTACACCTTC
CASSEERHGYTF
>NA|TRBV27|TRBJ1-6|NA|15
TGTGCCAGCAGTTTATATGCAGGGGTTGGTTCACCCCTCCACTTT
CASSLYAGVGSPLHF
>NA|TRBV5-4|TRBJ2-5|NA|14
TGTGCCAGCAGCGCCGGGACATACCAAGAGACCCAGTACTTC
CASSAGTYQETQYF
>TRBD2|TRBV7-2|TRBJ2-3|few|18
TGTGCCAGCAGCGGGGGACTAGCGAGTGTTACTAGCACAGATACGCAGTATTTT
CASSGGLASVTSTDTQYF
>NA|TRBV19|TRBJ1-2|few|16
TGTGCCAGTAGTATCCCCCCATCGGGGGGGGACTATGGCTACACCTTC
CASSIPPSGGDYGYTF
>TRBD2|TRBV2|TRBJ2-5|NA|15
TGTGCCAGCAGTGACAACGGGAGGGCCCTGGGGTCCCAGTACTTC
CASSDNGRALGSQYF
>TRBD1|TRBV7-9|TRBJ1-4|NA|17
TGTGCCAGCAGCTTATCTGGGACAGGGGCAACTAATGAAAAACTGTTTTTT
CASSLSGTGATNEKLFF
>NA|TRBV4-1|TRBJ1-2|NA|13
TGCGCCAGCAGCAGCCGGGAGGGTTATGGCTACACCTTC
CASSSREGYGYTF
>NA|TRBV7-1|TRBJ2-3|NA|14
TGTGCCAGCAGCGCTACGGCCATCACAGATACGCAGTATTTT
CASSATAITDTQYF
>NA|TRBV7-2|TRBJ2-7|few|11
TGTGCCAGCAGACTGGTGGCCGAGCAGTACTTC
CASRLVAEQYF
>NA|TRBV7-2|TRBJ2-3|few|14
TGTGCCAGCAGCTTAGCTAGCGACGGAGATACGCAGTATTTT
CASSLASDGDTQYF
>NA|TRBV7-2|TRBJ2-3|NA|14
TGTGCCAGCAAGCCCCGGGCGATCACAGATACGCAGTATTTT
CASKPRAITDTQYF
>TRBD1|TRBV28|TRBJ2-7|many|13
TGTGCCAGCAGCCGACAGGGGGCCTACGAGCAGTACTTC
CASSRQGAYEQYF
>NA|TRBV12-3/TRBV12-4|TRBJ2-7|NA|14
TGTGCCAGCAGTTTGCGGGGCAGGAAGGGCGAGCAGTACTTC
CASSLRGRKGEQYF
>NA|TRBV27|TRBJ1-4|NA|15
TGTGCCAGCAGCTGGGGGGGGAACGCAAATGAAAAACTGTTTTTT
CASSWGGNANEKLFF
>TRBD2|TRBV6-2/TRBV6-3|TRBJ2-1|NA|16
TGTGCCAGCAGTCACCCTAGCGGGGGCCTTAACAATGAGCAGTTCTTC
CASSHPSGGLNNEQFF
>TRBD1|TRBV6-1|TRBJ1-5|NA|13
TGTGCCACCCCGGACAGGAGCAATCAGCCCCAGCATTTT
CATPDRSNQPQHF
>TRBD1|TRBV6-8|TRBJ1-4|NA|12
TGTGCCAGCACGACAGGGAATGAAAAACTGTTTTTT
CASTTGNEKLFF
>NA|TRBV18|TRBJ1-1|NA|14
TGTGCCAGCTCACCAATGTGGCAGGGGAATGAAGCTTTCTTT
CASSPMWQGNEAFF
>NA|TRBV6-2/TRBV6-3|TRBJ2-7|few|13
TGTGCCAGCAGTACGGACCTCCCCTACGAGCAGTACTTC
CASSTDLPYEQYF
>TRBD1|TRBV19|TRBJ1-5|NA|14
TGTGCCAGTACTTCAGGGACAGGGGGTCAGCCCCAGCATTTT
CASTSGTGGQPQHF
>TRBD1|TRBV5-1|TRBJ1-5|few|15
TGCGCCAGCAGCTTGGAGGGGGCTATGGATCAGCCCCAGCATTTT
CASSLEGAMDQPQHF
>NA|TRBV15|TRBJ1-5|few|16
TGTGCCACCAGCAGAGAGGGGAGCTTGGGCAATCAGCCCCAGCATTTT
CATSREGSLGNQPQHF
>NA|TRBV4-1|TRBJ2-3|few|17
TGCGCCAGCAGCGCGCCGCCTAGCGCAGAACGCACAGATACGCAGTATTTT
CASSAPPSAERTDTQYF
>NA|TRBV7-9|TRBJ2-3|few|15
TGTGCCAGCAGCGTACGGTTCCAGTCCGCAGATACGCAGTATTTT
CASSVRFQSADTQYF
>NA|TRBV11-2|TRBJ2-7|few|11
TGTGCCAGCAGCTCGAGCGGCGAGCAGTACTTC
CASSSSGEQYF
>NA|TRBV18|TRBJ2-5|NA|15
TGTGCCAGCTCACCACCGGCCCCGGCCCAAGAGACCCAGTACTTC
CASSPPAPAQETQYF
>NA|TRBV20-1|TRBJ2-3|few|13
TGCAGTGCTAGGGGCCCGGTCACAGATACGCAGTATTTT
CSARGPVTDTQYF
>NA|TRBV6-1|TRBJ2-2|few|14
TGTGCCAGCATAGAGACGCTAGGCACCGGGGAGCTGTTTTTT
CASIETLGTGELFF
>TRBD1|TRBV7-6|TRBJ1-1|NA|14
TGTGCCAGCAGCCTATCAGGGGGCCGGACTGAAGCTTTCTTT
CASSLSGGRTEAFF
>NA|TRBV2|TRBJ2-7|NA|13
TGTGCCAGCAGCGCAAGGGGGGGTTACGAGCAGTACTTC
CASSARGGYEQYF
>TRBD1|TRBV18|TRBJ1-1|NA|16
TGTGCCAGCTCACCTTTGACAGGGGGACGGAAGACTGAAGCTTTCTTT
CASSPLTGGRKTEAFF
>TRBD1|TRBV29-1|TRBJ1-1|NA|16
TGCAGCGTTGAACCCAGGGGGCGTATCTCGAACACTGAAGCTTTCTTT
CSVEPRGRISNTEAFF
>NA|TRBV12-3/TRBV12-4|TRBJ1-2|NA|13
TGTGCCAGCAGGGGGACAACTAACTATGGCTACACCTTC
CASRGTTNYGYTF
>TRBD2|TRBV29-1|TRBJ2-1|NA|15
TGCAGCGTGGGGGGTAGCGGGGTCACCTACAATGAGCAGTTCTTC
CSVGGSGVTYNEQFF
>TRBD1|TRBV5-1|TRBJ1-5|NA|16
TGCGCCAGCAGCCCCGGGACAGGGGCTCGCAATCAGCCCCAGCATTTT
CASSPGTGARNQPQHF
>NA|TRBV6-2/TRBV6-3|TRBJ2-5|NA|16
TGTGCCAGCAGTATGGGGGCTTGGGGGACGAAAGAGACCCAGTACTTC
CASSMGAWGTKETQYF
>NA|TRBV4-1|TRBJ2-1|few|15
TGCGCCAGCAGCCCCTATACGAACTCCTACAATGAGCAGTTCTTC
CASSPYTNSYNEQFF
>TRBD2|TRBV20-1|TRBJ2-3|NA|17
TGCAGTGCTAGTGGTTGGGGGACTAGCGGGAGGTCAGATACGCAGTATTTT
CSASGWGTSGRSDTQYF
>TRBD2|TRBV6-6|TRBJ2-2|NA|20
TGTGCCAGCAGTTACTATACTATGGGTGTAGCGGGGGGGAACACCGGGGAGCTGTTTTTT
CASSYYTMGVAGGNTGELFF
>NA|TRBV27|TRBJ1-2|NA|16
TGTGCCAGCAGTCGCAGCGGGGGGGCGGTCAGATATGGCTACACCTTC
CASSRSGGAVRYGYTF
>TRBD2|TRBV19|TRBJ2-1|NA|14
TGTGCCAGTACCCCCGGACTAGCGGGGGGTGAGCAGTTCTTC
CASTPGLAGGEQFF
>TRBD1|TRBV6-8|TRBJ1-1|once|14
TGTGCCAGCAGCTCGGGACAGACTACCTGGGGGGCTTTCTTT
CASSSGQTTWGAFF
>NA|TRBV7-6|TRBJ2-1|NA|14
TGTGCCAGCAGCTTCATAGACAGGACGAATGAGCAGTTCTTC
CASSFIDRTNEQFF
>NA|TRBV9|TRBJ2-2|NA|15
TGTGCCAGCAGCGATAGGACGAGAGGTACCGGGGAGCTGTTTTTT
CASSDRTRGTGELFF